This T cell receptor (beta chain) was recorded in a study of T-cell memory formation after mild COVID-19. MiXCR was run by TCRdb on the 5' RACE reads, yielding one entry per CDR3 protein. The sample consists of some 150,000 distinct CDR3 sequences, 15% to 20% of them appearing once. The CDR3 length is 15 residues. CDR1 is DFQATT, CDR2 SNEGSKA, per germline (reference sequence). V shed 6 bases, J shed 3 bases, and the junction held 9 bases outside the gene matches. The chain combines TRBV20-1 with TRBJ1-5; 9 nucleotides align to TRBD1. The sample consisted of PBMCs or a T cell subset sorted from them (not recorded which). This TCR derives from an adult woman who had mild COVID-19 (a few samples of this study predate the infection). Cell type and time point are not known. The CDR3 sequence is CSAKQGAISNQPQHF. CDR3 sequence (DNA): TGCAGTGCCAAACAGGGGGCGATCTCCAATCAGCCCCAGCATTTT.